One sample yielded the 13 T cell receptor beta chains listed below, sequenced in a study of CD8+CD57+ T cells in acquired aplastic anemia (dated by TCRdb to the late 2010s). Patients chosen for sequencing had shown expansion of CD8+CD57+ cells by flow cytometry. TCRdb records Illumina HiSeq 2000 as the sequencer. Genomic DNA was used as template for profiling of TCR beta VDJ combinations and CDR3 sequences. Using fastp at Q25 and MiXCR, TCRdb reprocessed the public reads and kept productive beta chains. Rows matching on CDR3 protein sequence are summarized as one entry with the most common DNA and genes. The sample yields around 500,000 distinct CDR3 sequences; about a third were counted once. The biggest ten clones account for around 0.82% of the sample. The sequenced sample consisted of sorted CD4+, CD8+, or CD8+CD57+ T cells (not recorded which) from PBMCs. The receptors stem from a human donor with aplastic anemia.

Concerning this clonotype itself: A much larger clone lies a single base off, so this may be a read error. The V and J genes are TRBV29-1 and TRBJ2-2; a weak D match, TRBD2 (7 bases). CDR1 is SQVTM and CDR2 is ANQGSEA in the germline V gene. Trimming removed 6 bases at V and 6 bases at J, with 14 bases between. This CDR3 contains 13 residues. CDR3: CSVPRGGAGELFF. In DNA, the CDR3 is TGCAGCGTCCCCAGGGGAGGGGCCGGGGAGCTGTTTTTT.

This clonotype showed up many times. The rearrangement joins TRBV19 to TRBJ1-4; 9 positions agree with TRBD1. After removal of 5 bases from V and 8 bases from J, the junction contained 9 bases not matched to a gene. The CDR3 consists of 15 residues. CDR1 is LNHDA, CDR2 SQIVND, per germline (reference sequence). The CDR3 nucleotides read TGTGCCAGTAGTGCACCGGGACAGGGACACGAAAAACTGTTTTTT. It codes for CASSAPGQGHEKLFF.

V usage is TRBV2 and J usage is TRBJ1-1; unclear D gene. Per the germline V gene, CDR1 is SNHLY and CDR2 is FYNNEI. V was trimmed by 5 bases and J by 1 base, leaving 11 bases between them. There are 14 residues in the CDR3. The CDR3 region has the DNA TGTGCCAGCAGTTACTTCTCACAGAACACTGAAGCTTTCTTT. It codes for CASSYFSQNTEAFF. The variable domain in full, completed from reference TRBV2 and TRBJ1-1, reads EPEVTQTPSHQVTQMGQEVILRCVPISNHLYFYWYRQILGQKVEFLVSFYNNEISEKSEIFDDQFSVERPDGSNFTLKIRSTKLEDSAMYFCASSYFSQNTEAFFGQGTRLTVV.

This clonotype was counted a few times. The chain is built from TRBV7-3 and TRBJ2-1; 10 nucleotides line up with TRBD2. This CDR3 comprises 17 residues. The germline V gene encodes CDR1 SGHTA and CDR2 FQGTGA. Losses at the gene ends were 5 bases for V and 4 bases for J; bases not matched to a gene: 11. CDR3 region: CASSDPPLAGAYNEQFF. CDR3 in DNA: TGTGCCAGCAGCGACCCACCCCTAGCGGGAGCGTACAATGAGCAGTTCTTC.

This clonotype appeared a single time. In DNA form, the CDR3 reads TGTGCCAGCAGAACCGACACTGTTAGCAATCAGCATTTT. Translating gives CASRTDTVSNQHF. V and J are TRBV2 and TRBJ1-5; no clear D. CDR3 length: 13 amino acids. V lost 6 bases to trimming and J lost 13 bases, with 19 bases between them. Germline loops: CDR1 SNHLY, CDR2 FYNNEI. The full variable domain, its missing parts supplied by reference TRBV2 and TRBJ1-5, is EPEVTQTPSHQVTQMGQEVILRCVPISNHLYFYWYRQILGQKVEFLVSFYNNEISEKSEIFDDQFSVERPDGSNFTLKIRSTKLEDSAMYFCASRTDTVSNQHFGDGTRLSIL.

This clonotype was seen ten or more times. The chain employs TRBV7-2 and TRBJ1-2; D uncertain. Trimming took 0 bases from V and 3 from J, leaving 8 bases between them. This CDR3 has 14 amino acids. Germline values: CDR1 SGHTA, CDR2 FQGNSA. CDR3 loop: CASSLAPGDYGYTF. The CDR3 nucleotides read TGTGCCAGCAGCTTAGCGCCCGGGGACTATGGCTACACCTTC.

This clonotype appeared a few times. The chain couples TRBV5-6 to TRBJ2-3; D unclear. This CDR3 has 15 amino acids. In germline, CDR1 is SGHDT, CDR2 YYEEEE. The V gene lost 6 bases and the J gene lost 0 bases, with 14 bases spanning the gap. The CDR3: CASTRLVQSTDTQYF. The CDR3 DNA reads as TGTGCCAGCACCAGACTGGTTCAGAGCACAGATACGCAGTATTTT.

V usage is TRBV6-1 and J usage is TRBJ1-2; D is unclear. This CDR3 is built from 13 residues. V lost 5 bases and J 5 bases, leaving 12 bases between the germline ends. Germline CDR1 and CDR2: MNHNS and SASEGT. The CDR3 reads CASSTQSFYGYTF. The CDR3 coding sequence is TGTGCCAGCAGTACCCAGTCCTTTTATGGCTACACCTTC.

The genes are TRBV3-1 and TRBJ2-7; D unresolved. The CDR3 extends over 15 amino acids. Trimming stripped 10 bases from V and 3 bases from J, with 22 bases between. Germline values: CDR1 LGHDT, CDR2 YNNKEL (reference sequence). The CDR3 DNA follows: TGTGCCACCGAATCAAAACCCTGGCTTAACTACGAGCAGTACTTC. Protein sequence: CATESKPWLNYEQYF.

This clonotype was counted ten times or more. J is TRBJ2-2 and V is TRBV25-1; TRBD1 aligns across 7 bases. The germline CDR1 and CDR2 sequences are MGHDK and SYGVNS. The trim removed 6 bases at V and 5 bases at J, leaving 3 bases unmatched. The CDR3 is 13 residues long. The CDR3 spells CASRTTGTGELFF. DNA for the CDR3: TGTGCCAGCAGAACGACAGGGACCGGGGAGCTGTTTTTT.

This clonotype was found once. The chain joins TRBV10-2 to TRBJ2-7; 10 bases match TRBD2. The CDR3 loop spans 14 amino acids. Germline loops: CDR1 WSHSY, CDR2 SAAADI. The ends lost 6 bases at V and 2 bases at J; junction bases unmatched: 4. The CDR3 DNA follows: TGCGCCAGCAGGCCTAGCGGGGGCGCCTACGAGCAGTACTTC. This gives the protein CASRPSGGAYEQYF.

This clonotype turned up a few times. The rearrangement links TRBV20-1 to TRBJ1-5, with no clear D. This CDR3 is 12 amino acids long. V was clipped by 5 bases and J by 0 bases, with 5 bases between them. Germline V CDR1 and CDR2: DFQATT, SNEGSKA (reference sequence). The DNA of the CDR3 is TGCAGTGCTCGTTATAGCAATCAGCCCCAGCATTTT. It encodes CSARYSNQPQHF.

Points on this clonotype: One end of the junction is discordant with germline, which a read error may explain. V usage is TRBV19 and J usage is TRBJ2-2, with TRBD1 matching over 8 bases. The CDR3 length is 15 residues. The germline V gene has CDR1 LNHDA and CDR2 SQIVND (reference sequence). The CDR3 coding sequence is TGTGGCTCACGGGCTGGGGACAGGAACACCAGGGAGCTGTTTTTT. As protein: CGSRAGDRNTRELFF. The full variable domain, completed using reference TRBV19 and TRBJ2-2, is DGGITQSPKYLFRKEGQNVTLSCEQNLNHDAMYWYRQDPGQGLRLIYYSQIVNDFQKGDIAEGYSVSREKKESFPLTVTSAQKNPTAFYLCGSRAGDRNTRELFFGEGSRLTVL.